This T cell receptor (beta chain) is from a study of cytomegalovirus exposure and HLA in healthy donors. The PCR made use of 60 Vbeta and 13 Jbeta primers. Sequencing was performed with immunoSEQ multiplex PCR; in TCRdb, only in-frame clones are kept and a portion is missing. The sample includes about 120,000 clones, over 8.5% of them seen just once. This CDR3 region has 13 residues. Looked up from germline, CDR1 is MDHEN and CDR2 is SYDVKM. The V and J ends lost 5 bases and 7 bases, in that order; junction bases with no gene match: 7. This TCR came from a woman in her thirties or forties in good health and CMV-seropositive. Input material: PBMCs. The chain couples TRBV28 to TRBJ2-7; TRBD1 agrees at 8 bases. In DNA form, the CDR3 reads TGTGCCAGCAGTCCAGGGGGCGCAAATGAGCAGTACTTC. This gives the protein CASSPGGANEQYF. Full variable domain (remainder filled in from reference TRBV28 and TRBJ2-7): DVKVTQSSRYLVKRTGEKVFLECVQDMDHENMFWYRQDPGLGLRLIYFSYDVKMKEKGDIPEGYSVSREKKERFSLILESASTNQTSMYLCASSPGGANEQYFGPGTRLTVT.